This T cell receptor (beta chain) was obtained from a study of T-cell reconstitution after alpha-beta-depleted transplantation in children. Study results and limitations: Surviving recipient T cells and intrathymic progenitors accounted for some patients' high TCRbeta diversity at day 60. Among T cells one year after transplant, newly produced cells accounted for most counts and diversity. Expanded graft clones, several hundred of them, were reportedly the source of alpha-beta T cells about two months after transplant.

Concerning this clonotype: As yet, its antigen is unknown.

The germline gives CDR1 WSHSY, CDR2 SAAADI. The CDR3 covers 13 residues. Unmatched junction bases numbered 8, after V lost 6 bases and J lost 6 bases. For TCRbeta, the library was prepared with unique molecular identifiers. TCRdb analysed the PCR reads with MiXCR anew, one entry per CDR3 protein. The data hold 350,000 to 500,000 distinct CDR3 sequences, with 43% observed a single time. Material: PBMCs, obtained before TCRalphabeta/CD19-depleted stem cell transplant. The chain links TRBV10-2 to TRBJ2-7; 7 bases fit TRBD2. The TCR sequence derives from a girl between 2 and 10 years old with aplastic anemia, due to receive a stem cell transplant. The CDR3: CASRAGGLSEQYF. CDR3 DNA sequence: TGCGCCAGCAGAGCCGGGGGGTTATCCGAGCAGTACTTC.